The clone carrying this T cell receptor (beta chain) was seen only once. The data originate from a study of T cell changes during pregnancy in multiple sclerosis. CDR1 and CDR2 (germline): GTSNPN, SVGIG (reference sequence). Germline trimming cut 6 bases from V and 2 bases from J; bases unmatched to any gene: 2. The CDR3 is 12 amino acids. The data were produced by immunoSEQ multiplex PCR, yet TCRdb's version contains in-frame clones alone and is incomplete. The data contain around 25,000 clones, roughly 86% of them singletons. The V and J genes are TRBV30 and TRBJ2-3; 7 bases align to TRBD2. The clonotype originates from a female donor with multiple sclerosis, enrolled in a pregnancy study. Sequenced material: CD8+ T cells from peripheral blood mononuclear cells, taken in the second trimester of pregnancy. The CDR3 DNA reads TGTGCCTGTCTAGCGGCCACAGATACGCAGTATTTT. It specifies CACLAATDTQYF. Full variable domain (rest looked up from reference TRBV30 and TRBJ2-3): SQTIHQWPATLVQPVGSPLSLECTVEGTSNPNLYWYRQAAGRGLQLLFYSVGIGQISSEVPQNLSASRPQDRQFILSSKKLLLSDSGFYLCACLAATDTQYFGPGTRLTVL.